Listed below are T cell receptor beta chains from one sample, sequenced in a study of T cell changes during pregnancy in multiple sclerosis. TCRdb keeps only in-frame clones here, not all; method: immunoSEQ multiplex PCR. This sample has about 75,000 clones; 94% occur once, and the top ten carry less than 0.15%. Here the sequenced sample was CD4+ T cells from peripheral blood mononuclear cells, taken after pregnancy. The receptors were sampled from a female donor with multiple sclerosis, enrolled in a pregnancy study. Each CDR3 is given with its conserved first and last residue. D genes are given only for firm matches. Size values are once, few and many counts, or a class for expanded clones, and some rows have none.

CDR3: CASSPSGTVNYGYTF; DNA: TGCGCCAGCAGCCCCTCCGGGACAGTTAACTATGGCTACACCTTC; V: TRBV4-1; J: TRBJ1-2; length: 15; D: TRBD1; size: NA
CDR3: CASSYKTDFYEQYF; DNA: TGTGCCAGCAGTTATAAGACAGATTTCTACGAGCAGTACTTC; V: TRBV2; J: TRBJ2-7; length: 14; D: NA; size: NA
CDR3: CSVVSPRRAEAFF; DNA: TGCAGCGTTGTGAGCCCCCGTCGGGCTGAAGCTTTCTTT; V: TRBV29-1; J: TRBJ1-1; length: 13; D: NA; size: NA
CDR3: CSGGLAAGIAIHEQYF; DNA: TGTTCGGGGGGTCTAGCTGCAGGGATAGCGATCCACGAGCAGTACTTC; V: TRBV7-8; J: TRBJ2-7; length: 16; D: TRBD2; size: NA
CDR3: CASAPQLALQETQYF; DNA: TGTGCCAGCGCCCCCCAACTAGCGCTACAGGAGACCCAGTACTTC; V: TRBV7-9; J: TRBJ2-5; length: 15; D: TRBD2; size: NA
CDR3: CASSLTGSHEAFF; DNA: TGTGCCAGCAGCTTGACAGGATCCCATGAAGCTTTCTTT; V: TRBV5-6; J: TRBJ1-1; length: 13; D: NA; size: NA
CDR3: CASSASDLGYEQYF; DNA: TGTGCCAGCAGTGCTAGCGACCTAGGGTACGAGCAGTACTTC; V: TRBV2; J: TRBJ2-7; length: 14; D: NA; size: NA
CDR3: CASSRDGTGGFETQYF; DNA: TGTGCCAGCAGCCGGGATGGGACAGGGGGTTTTGAGACCCAGTACTTC; V: TRBV4-2; J: TRBJ2-5; length: 16; D: TRBD1; size: NA
CDR3: CASSFTGGGDGYTF; DNA: TGTGCCAGCAGTTTTACAGGCGGGGGCGATGGCTACACCTTC; V: TRBV27; J: TRBJ1-2; length: 14; D: NA; size: NA
CDR3: CASSATGGRADTQYF; DNA: TGTGCCAGCAGCGCGACAGGTGGAAGGGCAGATACGCAGTATTTT; V: TRBV7-4; J: TRBJ2-3; length: 15; D: NA; size: NA
CDR3: CASSLGGRGDGYTF; DNA: TGTGCCAGCAGCTTAGGTGGGCGGGGCGATGGCTACACCTTC; V: TRBV7-3; J: TRBJ1-2; length: 14; D: NA; size: NA
CDR3: CASRTNSGSYNEQFF; DNA: TGTGCCAGTAGGACTAATAGCGGGTCCTACAATGAGCAGTTCTTC; V: TRBV19; J: TRBJ2-1; length: 15; D: TRBD2; size: NA
CDR3: CASSHWANGSSSYNEQFF; DNA: TGCGCCAGCAGTCACTGGGCTAACGGGAGTAGCTCCTACAATGAGCAGTTCTTC; V: TRBV10-1; J: TRBJ2-1; length: 18; D: NA; size: NA
CDR3: CASSRGTSGRATWETQYF; DNA: TGTGCCAGCAGTAGAGGTACTAGCGGGAGGGCCACGTGGGAGACCCAGTACTTC; V: TRBV28; J: TRBJ2-5; length: 18; D: TRBD2; size: NA
CDR3: CASSQNPVVYGYTF; DNA: TGTGCCAGCAGCCAAAACCCGGTCGTCTATGGCTACACCTTC; V: TRBV6-5; J: TRBJ1-2; length: 14; D: NA; size: once
CDR3: CASSSESPYGYTF; DNA: TGTGCCAGCAGTTCTGAGAGCCCATATGGCTACACCTTC; V: TRBV28; J: TRBJ1-2; length: 13; D: NA; size: NA
CDR3: CASSPMGGSDEQFF; DNA: TGTGCCAGCAGTCCAATGGGCGGGAGTGATGAGCAGTTCTTC; V: TRBV25-1; J: TRBJ2-1; length: 14; D: TRBD2; size: NA
CDR3: CASSQDQGRANYGYTF; DNA: TGTGCCAGCAGCCAAGATCAGGGCAGAGCTAACTATGGCTACACCTTC; V: TRBV14; J: TRBJ1-2; length: 16; D: NA; size: NA
CDR3: CASRLTGERYGYTF; DNA: TGCGCCAGCAGACTGACAGGGGAACGCTATGGCTACACCTTC; V: TRBV4-1; J: TRBJ1-2; length: 14; D: TRBD1; size: NA
CDR3: CASSGEEVSYEQYF; DNA: TGTGCCAGCAGTGGGGAGGAGGTTTCCTACGAGCAGTACTTC; V: TRBV2; J: TRBJ2-7; length: 14; D: NA; size: NA
CDR3: CASSGHRAEKLFF; DNA: TGTGCCAGCAGTGGACACAGGGCTGAAAAACTGTTTTTT; V: TRBV25-1; J: TRBJ1-4; length: 13; D: NA; size: NA
CDR3: CASSEGQGAGYTF; DNA: TGTGCCAGCAGTGAGGGACAGGGTGCGGGCTACACCTTC; V: TRBV2; J: TRBJ1-2; length: 13; D: TRBD1; size: NA
CDR3: CASSYATGTGSGYTF; DNA: TGTGCCAGCAGTTACGCCACCGGGACAGGGTCTGGCTACACCTTC; V: TRBV6-5; J: TRBJ1-2; length: 15; D: TRBD1; size: NA
CDR3: CASSLSGSAYEQYF; DNA: TGTGCCAGCAGTCTTAGCGGGAGTGCATACGAGCAGTACTTC; V: TRBV6-5; J: TRBJ2-7; length: 14; D: TRBD2; size: NA
CDR3: CASSSGTSGTGLNEQYF; DNA: TGTGCCAGCAGTTCTGGGACTAGCGGGACGGGACTAAACGAGCAGTACTTC; V: TRBV28; J: TRBJ2-7; length: 17; D: TRBD2; size: NA
CDR3: CASSGRGWGTEAFF; DNA: TGTGCCAGCAGTGGGCGGGGATGGGGCACTGAAGCTTTCTTT; V: TRBV2; J: TRBJ1-1; length: 14; D: NA; size: NA
CDR3: CAISPVSGNTEAFF; DNA: TGTGCCATCAGTCCGGTGAGCGGGAACACTGAAGCTTTCTTT; V: TRBV10-3; J: TRBJ1-1; length: 14; D: NA; size: NA
CDR3: CSVGGRTGELFF; DNA: TGCAGCGTTGGAGGGAGGACCGGGGAGCTGTTTTTT; V: TRBV29-1; J: TRBJ2-2; length: 12; D: NA; size: NA
CDR3: CASSIDTNSGGYTF; DNA: TGTGCCAGTAGTATAGATACAAACAGTGGTGGCTACACCTTC; V: TRBV19; J: TRBJ1-2; length: 14; D: NA; size: once